The T cell receptor beta chain described here comes from a study of graft-versus-host responses after intestinal transplantation. Study-wide context: Transplant recipients had multivisceral, liver-intestinal, or isolated intestinal grafts. General study findings and limits: GvH clones detected in recipient marrow included some appearing first in ileum or blood.

The V end lost 2 bases, the J end lost 7 bases, and 10 bases lay between the germline ends. The germline V gene has CDR1 MNHEY and CDR2 SMNVEV (reference sequence). The CDR3 spans 13 residues. Method: immunoSEQ multiplex PCR; TCRdb's copy keeps in-frame clones and lacks some. Of about 78,000 clones listed, around 86% are singletons. To note about this clone: Its antigen is unknown.

V usage is TRBV27 and J usage is TRBJ2-3, with no clear D. The input for sequencing was unstimulated CD8+ T cells sorted from spleen or lymph node cells, taken before transplant. The receptor comes from a human donor who was the organ donor for an intestinal transplant. CDR3 coding DNA: TGTGCCAGCAGTTTAGCAGGCCTTCATACGCAGTATTTT. It is translated as CASSLAGLHTQYF.